This T cell receptor (beta chain) was sequenced for a study of blood T cell repertoires in COVID-19. Turning to the study itself: Samples representing acute and convalescent COVID-19 were sourced from the United States, Italy and Spain. T cells, B-cell-depleted T cells, or PBMCs supplied cDNA or gDNA.

Methods used by the authors: Using reference gene primer amplification, nucleated cell counts were estimated. Data came from immunoSEQ multiplex PCR; TCRdb stores just in-frame clones and leaves some out. Clone size and V and J calls were adopted from that table, with D and trimming inferred from the DNA. The table has about 250,000 clones, about four fifths seen once. This clone is a singleton in its sample. Germline V CDR1 and CDR2: MNHEY, SVGAGI. The CDR3 loop spans 15 amino acids. V was pared by 6 bases and J by 4 bases, with 15 bases between. This TCR was sampled from a man of 80 years or more with acute or convalescent COVID-19. The chain recombines TRBV6-5 with TRBJ1-4, with D perhaps TRBD1 (6 bases). Sequencing was done on a sample of peripheral blood. The CDR3 sequence is CASSQRWDNNEKLFF. The CDR3 region has the DNA TGTGCCAGCAGCCAACGATGGGACAATAATGAAAAACTGTTTTTT.